Described below is a single T cell receptor (beta chain) sequence and its context. The antigen is not known. PCR amplification relied on 60 Vbeta primers (plus 13 Jbeta primers). The data were produced by immunoSEQ multiplex PCR, yet TCRdb's version contains in-frame clones alone and is incomplete. The sample lists 100,000 or so clones; roughly 63% were seen once. This sample is drawn from a study of cytomegalovirus exposure and HLA in healthy donors. CDR3 size: 14 residues. V was clipped by 3 bases and J by 7 bases, with 16 bases between them. Per germline, CDR1 SEHNR and CDR2 FQNEAQ (reference sequence). Findings and limits, study-wide: Analyses of presence and absence presupposed an approximately uniform sequencing depth across donors.

This TCR was sampled from a woman aged 25 to 39 in good health and CMV-seronegative. The sequencing input was PBMCs. The rearrangement uses TRBV7-9 and TRBJ2-7; possible D gene TRBD1, 5 bases. CDR3 residues: CASSLDMSTWEQYF. The DNA of the CDR3 is TGTGCCAGCAGCTTGGACATGTCTACTTGGGAGCAGTACTTC. Looking up the rest from reference TRBV7-9 and TRBJ2-7 gives the full variable domain: DTGVSQNPRHKITKRGQNVTFRCDPISEHNRLYWYRQTLGQGPEFLTYFQNEAQLEKSRLLSDRFSAERPKGSFSTLEIQRTEQGDSAMYLCASSLDMSTWEQYFGPGTRLTVT.